Following are 30 T cell receptor beta chains from one sample sequenced in a study of blood T cell repertoires in COVID-19 (dated by TCRdb to the early 2020s). Library preparation was by the immunoSEQ multiplex PCR assay. The source is immuneACCESS, and TCRdb retained only in-frame sequences with V and J called. Part of the clones is not carried over; for the studies checked, unresolved V genes explain less than half of this, and the remainder is unexplained. Here the sample has some 29,000 clones; 70% to 90% occur a single time. About 29% of the sample is taken by the ten largest. The sample comprised peripheral blood. Receptor source: a woman aged 80 or older with COVID-19, enrolled during active disease.

This rearrangement joins TRBV30 to TRBJ1-2; 7 positions agree with TRBD1. J lost 2 bases, V lost 4 bases, and 7 bases had no gene match. The CDR3 is 14 amino acids. Germline CDR1 GTSNPN, CDR2 SVGIG (reference sequence). Written as DNA, the CDR3 is TGTGCCTGGACCCCACAGGGGCGAAACTATGGCTACACCTTC. The encoded protein is CAWTPQGRNYGYTF.

The chain recombines TRBV5-5 with TRBJ2-7; D remains unclear. The CDR3 totals 11 residues. CDR1 and CDR2 (germline): SGHKS, YYEKEE (reference sequence). V dropped 0 bases and J dropped 6 bases, with 4 bases sitting between them. CDR3 residues: CASSLVSEQYF. CDR3 sequence (DNA): TGTGCCAGCAGCTTGGTATCCGAGCAGTACTTC.

This clone has only a few counts. The chain recombines TRBV7-8 with TRBJ1-5; TRBD1 matches 7 bases. V shed 4 bases and J 5 bases; nucleotides not matched to a gene: 2. Germline V gene sequence: CDR1 SGHVS, CDR2 FQNEAQ. The CDR3 length is 13 residues. This CDR3 reads CASSSRGDQPQHF. The CDR3 bases are TGTGCCAGCAGCTCCAGGGGGGATCAGCCCCAGCATTTT.

The chain carries TRBV19 and TRBJ2-2; D is possibly TRBD2 (6 bases). Germline V CDR1 and CDR2: LNHDA, SQIVND (reference sequence). The CDR3 spans 15 residues. Trimming removed 5 bases from V and 5 bases from J, with 15 bases in between. Here the CDR3 reads CASSPRGLGTGELFF. As DNA, the CDR3 is TGTGCCAGTAGTCCCCGGGGGTTAGGGACCGGGGAGCTGTTTTTT.

The gene calls are TRBV6-6 and TRBJ2-1; possibly TRBD1 for D (6 bases). This CDR3 contains 16 residues. With 5 bases removed from V and 10 bases from J, the gap between germline ends came to 24 bases. Germline CDR1 MNHNY, CDR2 SVGAGI (reference sequence). For the CDR3, the DNA is TGTGCCAGCAGTAATGGACAGACCGCTCGATTCTGGGAGCAGTTCTTC. Its translation: CASSNGQTARFWEQFF.

The rearrangement joins TRBV3-1 (or the pseudogene TRBV3-2) to TRBJ1-2; D gene unclear. The CDR3 sequence is 12 residues long. The germline gives CDR1 LGHDT, CDR2 YNNKEL (reference sequence). V lost 1 base and J 7 bases, leaving 7 bases between the germline ends. CDR3 in amino acids: CASSQGVSGYTF. CDR3 DNA: TGTGCCAGCAGCCAAGGAGTTAGTGGCTACACCTTC.

The chain is built from TRBV29-1 and TRBJ1-2; the D is unclear. Trimming cost V 4 bases and J 3 bases, with 6 bases left between them. The CDR3 sequence is 11 residues long. Looked up from germline, CDR1 is SQVTM and CDR2 is ANQGSEA. CDR3 DNA: TGCAGCGTTGGGGAGGACTATGGCTACACCTTC. Encoded protein: CSVGEDYGYTF.

This clone is medium-sized by share. V gene TRBV6-4 combines with J gene TRBJ2-1, with TRBD2 identical over 10 bases. Unmatched junction bases numbered 1, after V lost 4 bases and J lost 1 base. The CDR3 runs to 15 residues. The germline V gene encodes CDR1 MRHNA and CDR2 SNTAGT. CDR3 sequence: CASSVLAGSYNEQFF. As DNA, the CDR3 is TGTGCCAGCAGTGTACTAGCGGGGTCCTACAATGAGCAGTTCTTC.

The chain recombines TRBV6-5 with TRBJ2-7, with D perhaps matching TRBD2 (6 bases). The CDR3 has 14 amino acids. Germline CDR1 reads MNHEY; CDR2 reads SVGAGI. Between the trimmed V and J ends, which lost 6 bases and 6 bases, there was a span of 18 bases. The CDR3 nucleotides are TGTGCCAGCAGCCCGTACAAGTCGCGGGGCGAGCAGTACTTC. Its translation is CASSPYKSRGEQYF.

The chain combines TRBV2 with TRBJ1-1, with a tentative D call TRBD1 (5 bases). V was clipped by 6 bases and J by 0 bases, with 8 bases between them. The CDR3 length is 13 residues. Per the germline V gene, CDR1 is SNHLY and CDR2 is FYNNEI. CDR3 sequence reads: CASRTTVNTEAFF. The CDR3, as DNA: TGTGCCAGCAGAACGACAGTGAACACTGAAGCTTTCTTT.

This clone appeared a single time. The chain recombines TRBV2 with TRBJ1-2; D perhaps matches TRBD1 (6 bases). The CDR3 covers 14 residues. The germline CDR1 and CDR2 sequences are SNHLY and FYNNEI. Between the trimmed V and J ends, which lost 6 bases and 0 bases, there was a span of 11 bases. The CDR3 coding sequence is TGTGCCAGCAGCGGGACACCGGCTAACTATGGCTACACCTTC. Translating gives CASSGTPANYGYTF.

Written as DNA, the CDR3 is TGTGCCAGCAGTCAAGGCGGGGGCCGCACAGATACGCAGTATTTT. Translating gives CASSQGGGRTDTQYF. This chain links TRBV6-2 or TRBV6-3 with TRBJ2-3; a possible D gene is TRBD2 (7 bases). There are 15 residues in the CDR3. Per the germline V gene, CDR1 is MNHEY and CDR2 is SVGEGT. V shed 5 bases and J shed 1 base, with 13 bases lying between them.

This clone occurred once. The chain recombines TRBV7-9 with TRBJ1-5; 7 bases match TRBD1. Germline CDR1 reads SEHNR; CDR2 reads FQNEAQ (reference sequence). Unmatched junction bases numbered 3, after V lost 6 bases and J lost 7 bases. The CDR3 is 12 residues long. This CDR3 is CASSQGGQPQHF. CDR3 nucleotides: TGTGCCAGCAGTCAGGGGGGCCAGCCCCAGCATTTT.

The CDR3 is CASSGVQGLNTEAFF. The CDR3 DNA follows: TGTGCCAGCAGTGGGGTACAGGGTTTAAACACTGAAGCTTTCTTT. The rearrangement joins TRBV6-2 or TRBV6-3 to TRBJ1-1; a possible D gene is TRBD1 (6 bases). This CDR3 has 15 residues. Germline CDR1 and CDR2: MNHEY and SVGEGT. The V end was cut by 5 bases, the J end by 2 bases, with 15 bases between.

This chain connects TRBV6-5 to TRBJ2-3; D might be TRBD1 (5 bases). Germline V gives CDR1 MNHEY, CDR2 SVGAGI. Trimming removed 6 bases at V and 4 bases at J, with 11 bases between. The CDR3 consists of 13 residues. Here the CDR3 DNA reads TGTGCCAGCAGCCGACAGTATCCAGATACGCAGTATTTT. It yields the protein CASSRQYPDTQYF.

The rearrangement joins TRBV30 to TRBJ1-5; no definite D call. Germline V gives CDR1 GTSNPN, CDR2 SVGIG (reference sequence). CDR3 length equals 15 residues. V was trimmed by 3 bases and J by 3 bases, leaving 15 bases between them. CDR3 amino acids: CAWSLGQTNNQPQHF. CDR3 bases: TGTGCCTGGAGCCTAGGCCAGACTAACAATCAGCCCCAGCATTTT.

The chain uses TRBV11-2 and TRBJ2-7; 8 bases agree with TRBD1. The V and J ends lost 3 bases and 2 bases, in that order; junction bases with no gene match: 9. The CDR3 length is 16 residues. Germline lookup yields CDR1 SGHAT and CDR2 FQNNGV. In DNA, the CDR3 is TGTGCCAGCAGCTTCCGCGACAGGGGTCGTCCCTACGAGCAGTACTTC. Its protein is CASSFRDRGRPYEQYF.

The J gene is TRBJ1-1, the V gene TRBV15; D is ambiguous. This CDR3 has 16 residues. V lost 5 bases and J 8 bases, leaving 24 bases between the germline ends. Germline V gene sequence: CDR1 LNHNV, CDR2 YYDKDF (reference sequence). In nucleotides, the CDR3 is TGTGCCACCAGCCCTGGTCGACAAGGCTTGGGTAGGGAAGCTTTCTTT. It specifies CATSPGRQGLGREAFF.

The chain uses TRBV5-6 and TRBJ1-4; D is unclear. CDR1 and CDR2 from the germline V gene are SGHDT and YYEEEE. The V and J ends lost 0 bases and 8 bases respectively, with 11 bases between them. This CDR3 comprises 14 residues. CDR3: CASSLGHVGEKLFF. CDR3 in DNA: TGTGCCAGCAGCTTGGGACATGTTGGGGAAAAACTGTTTTTT.

The chain has TRBV12-3 or TRBV12-4 and TRBJ2-5; D may be TRBD1 (6 bases). The ends were cut back, 6 bases at V and 7 bases at J, with 15 bases in the middle. The CDR3 is 13 residues long. CDR3 coding DNA: TGTGCCAGCAGGCCTCAGGGGATCGGGACCCAGTACTTC. Protein: CASRPQGIGTQYF.

The rearrangement links TRBV14 to TRBJ1-3; 8 bases map to TRBD1. The CDR3 is 19 residues long. Germline values: CDR1 SGHDN, CDR2 FVKESK. J was trimmed by 0 bases and V by 1 base; bases with no gene match: 11. CDR3 sequence: CASSQARASTGGSGNTIYF. The CDR3 region has the DNA TGTGCCAGCAGCCAAGCCAGAGCCTCCACAGGGGGCTCTGGAAACACCATATATTTT.

The chain has TRBV24-1 and TRBJ1-4, with TRBD1 identical over 7 bases. Germline lookup yields CDR1 KGHDR and CDR2 SFDVKD. J lost 5 bases, V lost 10 bases, and 12 bases had no gene match. This CDR3 has 15 residues. The CDR3 loop is CATPTSGTVNEKLFF. The CDR3 coding sequence is TGTGCCACGCCTACCTCCGGGACAGTAAATGAAAAACTGTTTTTT.

The V call is TRBV5-6, the J call TRBJ2-1; D perhaps matches TRBD1 (5 bases). V lost 0 bases, J lost 0 bases, and 10 bases lay in between. The CDR3 loop spans 16 amino acids. Germline V CDR1 and CDR2: SGHDT, YYEEEE. The CDR3 nucleotides read TGTGCCAGCAGCTTGGCCCGACAGCCCTCCTACAATGAGCAGTTCTTC. The encoded protein is CASSLARQPSYNEQFF.

The count of this clone is one. The chain uses TRBV6-6 and TRBJ1-1, with a possible D match to TRBD1 (6 bases). CDR1 is MNHNY and CDR2 is SVGAGI in the germline V gene (reference sequence). With 7 bases removed from V and 0 bases from J, the gap between germline ends came to 18 bases. CDR3 length equals 16 residues. The CDR3 sequence is CASTLRGGGLNTEAFF. The DNA of the CDR3 is TGTGCCAGCACCCTGCGTGGTGGGGGCCTGAACACTGAAGCTTTCTTT.

The chain employs TRBV24-1 and TRBJ2-3; no definite D call. The CDR3 has 14 amino acids. Germline CDR1 KGHDR, CDR2 SFDVKD. Trimming removed 5 bases from V and 1 base from J, with 9 bases in between. DNA of the CDR3: TGTGCCACCAGTGGAGCCTCGCGCACAGATACGCAGTATTTT. Translation gives CATSGASRTDTQYF.

As DNA, the CDR3 is TGTGCCAGCAGCCACGGGATGGGGTCTAGCACAGATACGCAGTATTTT. It yields the protein CASSHGMGSSTDTQYF. V usage is TRBV11-2 and J usage is TRBJ2-3; perhaps TRBD2 as D (5 bases). V gave up 5 bases and J gave up 0 bases, with 15 bases separating them. CDR1 is SGHAT and CDR2 is FQNNGV in the germline V gene. The CDR3 has 16 residues. The full variable domain, with the rest looked up from reference TRBV11-2 and TRBJ2-3, is EAGVAQSPRYKIIEKRQSVAFWCNPISGHATLYWYQQILGQGPKLLIQFQNNGVVDDSQLPKDRFSAERLKGVDSTLKIQPAKLEDSAVYLCASSHGMGSSTDTQYFGPGTRLTVL.

This chain joins TRBV7-2 and TRBJ1-2, with a tentative D call TRBD1 (5 bases). CDR3 size: 12 residues. V was trimmed by 4 bases and J by 8 bases, leaving 11 bases between them. Germline V CDR1 and CDR2: SGHTA, FQGNSA. CDR3 protein: CASSSDSGGYTF. The CDR3 DNA follows: TGTGCCAGCAGCTCCGACAGTGGGGGCTACACCTTC.

The J gene is TRBJ1-4, the V gene TRBV3-1 (or the pseudogene TRBV3-2), with 8 nucleotides matching TRBD1. V shed 5 bases and J 9 bases; nucleotides not matched to a gene: 5. The CDR3 has 13 amino acids. Germline CDR1 LGHDT, CDR2 YNNKEL (reference sequence). The CDR3 nucleotides read TGTGCCAGCAGCATCAGGACAGGGCAAAAACTGTTTTTT. Amino acids: CASSIRTGQKLFF.

The rearrangement uses TRBV5-1 and TRBJ1-1; D is ambiguous. This CDR3 region has 13 residues. Germline assignment: CDR1 SGHRS and CDR2 YFSETQ. The V end was cut by 6 bases, the J end by 4 bases, with 13 bases between. CDR3 DNA: TGCGCCAGCACCGCGGCCCGGGGCACTGAAGCTTTCTTT. Translating gives CASTAARGTEAFF.

This chain joins TRBV7-9 and TRBJ1-2; 8 bases are shared with TRBD1. The germline CDR1 and CDR2 sequences are SEHNR and FQNEAQ (reference sequence). Unmatched junction bases numbered 9, after V lost 4 bases and J lost 8 bases. CDR3 length equals 14 residues. CDR3 bases: TGTGCCAGCAGCTCCTCCCCCGGGACAGGAGGCTACACCTTC. Encoded protein: CASSSSPGTGGYTF.